The rows below give T cell receptor beta chains drawn from one sample of a study of T cell clones after liver transplantation. Assay used: immunoSEQ multiplex PCR; TCRdb lists only in-frame clones, some missing. Of about 120,000 clones detected, 90% appear once; the ten largest clones hold around 0.86%. This specimen consisted of CD4+ T cells from blood, obtained 12 months after liver transplant. The source is a human patient who received a liver transplant. Part of the T cell pool may stem from the graft donor. The CDR3 runs from the conserved cysteine through the conserved F or W. The D gene is left open where the match is weak. Size tells how often a clone was seen (once, few, many) or the class of an expanded clone, and some rows leave it out.

abundance	v_gene	d_gene	j_gene	CDR3nt	CDR3aa
-	TRBV5-1	-	TRBJ2-1	TGCGCCAGCAGCCCTCAACCCTCCTCCTACAATGAGCAGTTCTTC	CASSPQPSSYNEQFF
-	TRBV27	-	TRBJ2-7	TGTGCCAGCAGTTCTCAGGGGGGCCAGGCCGAGCAGTACTTC	CASSSQGGQAEQYF
-	TRBV5-4	TRBD2	TRBJ2-1	TGTGCCAGCAGCCGTAGCGGGAGGGCCGATTACAATGAGCAGTTCTTC	CASSRSGRADYNEQFF
once	TRBV5-4	-	TRBJ1-1	TGTGCCAGCAGCTTGGGCCAGGTGAACACTGAAGCTTTCTTT	CASSLGQVNTEAFF
-	TRBV5-1	-	TRBJ2-5	TGCGCCAGCAGGGACGGTCAAACCCAGTACTTC	CASRDGQTQYF
-	TRBV29-1	-	TRBJ1-5	TGCAGCGTAGGGGGAGGCAATCAGCCCCAGCATTTT	CSVGGGNQPQHF
-	TRBV6-5	TRBD2	TRBJ2-2	TGTGCCAGCAGTTACTTAGCGGGAGGGCGGGAGCTGTTTTTT	CASSYLAGGRELFF
-	TRBV2	-	TRBJ2-5	TGTGCCCGTGGGGTGAGGGAGACCCAGTACTTC	CARGVRETQYF
few	TRBV4-3	-	TRBJ1-1	TGCGCCAGCAGCCAAGATAGCACGGACACTGAAGCTTTCTTT	CASSQDSTDTEAFF
-	TRBV18	-	TRBJ2-3	TGTGCCAGCTCACGGGGGGCCCGCACTCAGGGCACAGATACGCAGTATTTT	CASSRGARTQGTDTQYF
-	TRBV9	-	TRBJ2-2	TGTGCCAGCAGCGTAGTCGCCTTGACGACCGGGGAGCTGTTTTTT	CASSVVALTTGELFF
once	TRBV11-3	-	TRBJ2-7	TGTGCCAGCAGCTCTGGCCAGGGTCCTTACGAGCAGTACTTC	CASSSGQGPYEQYF
-	TRBV19	-	TRBJ1-5	TGTGCCAGTAGTAACGGGGGTGGATTTCAGCCCCAGCATTTT	CASSNGGGFQPQHF